The sequence of this T cell receptor (beta chain) was determined in a study of OX40 agonist ivuxolimab in advanced cancers. Study-level points and caveats: Not determined was the antigen specificity of the expanded peripheral T cells. Dosing at 0.1 to 3.0 mg/kg was accompanied by clonal expansion of CD4+ and CD8+ blood T cells by week 6.

Sequencing used immunoSEQ multiplex PCR; TCRdb keeps in-frame clones, though not all of them. This sample has 65,000 to 70,000 clones, with roughly 73% found just once. Comment on this clone: Its antigen is not known.

This sequence was found in an adult with an advanced solid tumor such as melanoma, head and neck, liver or kidney cancer. The sample in question was CD4+ or CD8+ T cells sorted from blood, obtained in a trial of the OX40 agonist ivuxolimab.

The CDR3 region is CASSLIPPEGSTGELFF. In DNA, the CDR3 is TGCGCCAGCAGCTTGATCCCCCCGGAGGGTAGCACCGGGGAGCTGTTTTTT. This chain links TRBV5-1 with TRBJ2-2; perhaps TRBD2 as D (6 bases). This CDR3 is built from 17 residues. V was clipped by 1 base and J by 4 bases, with 17 bases between them. Germline CDR1 reads SGHRS; CDR2 reads YFSETQ.